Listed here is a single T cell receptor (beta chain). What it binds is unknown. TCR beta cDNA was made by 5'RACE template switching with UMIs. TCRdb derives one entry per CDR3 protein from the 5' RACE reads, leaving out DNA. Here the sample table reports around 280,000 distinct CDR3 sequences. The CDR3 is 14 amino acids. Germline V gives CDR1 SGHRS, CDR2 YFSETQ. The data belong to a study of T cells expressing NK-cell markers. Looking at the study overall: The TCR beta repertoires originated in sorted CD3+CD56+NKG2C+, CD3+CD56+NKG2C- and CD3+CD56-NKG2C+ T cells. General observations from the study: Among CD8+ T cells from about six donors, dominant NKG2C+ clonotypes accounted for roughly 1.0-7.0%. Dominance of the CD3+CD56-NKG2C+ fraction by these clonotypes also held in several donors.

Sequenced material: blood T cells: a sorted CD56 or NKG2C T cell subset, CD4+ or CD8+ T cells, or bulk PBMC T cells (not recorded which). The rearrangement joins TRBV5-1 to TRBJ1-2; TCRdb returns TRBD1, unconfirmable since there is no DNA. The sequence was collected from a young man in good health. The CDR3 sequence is CASSPRGGTYGYTF.